This TCR beta chain was captured in a study of early T cells in non-severe SARS-CoV-2 infection. Across the study: It was bulk RNA from unsorted whole blood that was sequenced, and the chains were unpaired.

Individual cDNA molecules were tagged with unique molecular identifiers. In TCRdb, the 5' RACE reads were re-called with MiXCR into one record per CDR3 protein. The sample contains around 50,000 distinct CDR3 sequences, 8.5% to 10% of which appear only once. The CDR3 totals 17 residues. V was pared by 2 bases and J by 2 bases, with 15 bases of the junction left unmatched. Germline V gene lookup returns CDR1 DFQATT and CDR2 SNEGSKA (reference sequence). This sequence originates from an adult who was a healthcare worker with PCR-confirmed SARS-CoV-2 infection or an uninfected control (not recorded which). The V gene is TRBV20-1, the J gene TRBJ2-7; 7 positions match TRBD2. The sequenced sample consisted of whole blood. In nucleotides, the CDR3 is TGCAGTGCTAGATCATCCACGATGCATGGGGGGGCCTACGAGCAGTACTTC. This gives the protein CSARSSTMHGGAYEQYF.